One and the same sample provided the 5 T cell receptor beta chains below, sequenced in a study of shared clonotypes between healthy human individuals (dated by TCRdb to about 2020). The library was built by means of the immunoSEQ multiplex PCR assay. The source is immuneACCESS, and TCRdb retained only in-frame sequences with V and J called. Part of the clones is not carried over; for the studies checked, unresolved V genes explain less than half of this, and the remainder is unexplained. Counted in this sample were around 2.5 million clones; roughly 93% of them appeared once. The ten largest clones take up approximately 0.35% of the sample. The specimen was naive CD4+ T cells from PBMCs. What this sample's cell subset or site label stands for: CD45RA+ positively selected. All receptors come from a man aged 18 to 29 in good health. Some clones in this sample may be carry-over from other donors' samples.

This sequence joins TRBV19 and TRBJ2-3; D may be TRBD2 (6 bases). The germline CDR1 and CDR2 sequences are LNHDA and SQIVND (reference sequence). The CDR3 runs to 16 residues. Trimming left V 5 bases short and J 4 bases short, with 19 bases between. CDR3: CASSGLATRESDTQYF. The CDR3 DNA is TGTGCCAGTAGTGGGCTAGCGACAAGGGAGTCAGATACGCAGTATTTT.

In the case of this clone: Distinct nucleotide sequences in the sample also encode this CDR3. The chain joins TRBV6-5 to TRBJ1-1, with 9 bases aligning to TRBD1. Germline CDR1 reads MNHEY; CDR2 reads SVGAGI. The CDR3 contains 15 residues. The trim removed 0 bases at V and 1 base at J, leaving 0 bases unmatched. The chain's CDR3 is CASSYSGQGNTEAFF. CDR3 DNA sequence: TGTGCCAGCAGTTACTCGGGACAGGGGAACACTGAAGCTTTCTTT.

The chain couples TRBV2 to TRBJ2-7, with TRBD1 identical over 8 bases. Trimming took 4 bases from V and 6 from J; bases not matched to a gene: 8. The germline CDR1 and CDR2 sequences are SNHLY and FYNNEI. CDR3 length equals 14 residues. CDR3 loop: CASSAGRGQGEQYF. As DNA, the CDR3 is TGTGCCAGCAGTGCTGGCAGGGGGCAGGGCGAGCAGTACTTC.

This CDR3 reads CASSLTAPGGALGYTF. The CDR3 coding sequence is TGTGCCAGCAGTCTTACGGCCCCAGGGGGCGCCTTAGGCTACACCTTC. The rearrangement uses TRBV27 and TRBJ1-2; 8 bases align to TRBD1. J gave up 8 bases and V 5 bases, and 16 bases lay outside the gene matches. The CDR3 has 16 residues. In germline, CDR1 is MNHEY, CDR2 SMNVEV (reference sequence).

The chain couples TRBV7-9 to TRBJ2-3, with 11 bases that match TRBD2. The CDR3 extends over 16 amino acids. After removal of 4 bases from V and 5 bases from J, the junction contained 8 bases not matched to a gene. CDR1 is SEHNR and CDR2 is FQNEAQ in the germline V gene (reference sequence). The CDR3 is CASSYIAGGRGDTQYF. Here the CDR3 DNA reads TGTGCCAGCAGCTATATAGCGGGAGGGCGAGGAGATACGCAGTATTTT.